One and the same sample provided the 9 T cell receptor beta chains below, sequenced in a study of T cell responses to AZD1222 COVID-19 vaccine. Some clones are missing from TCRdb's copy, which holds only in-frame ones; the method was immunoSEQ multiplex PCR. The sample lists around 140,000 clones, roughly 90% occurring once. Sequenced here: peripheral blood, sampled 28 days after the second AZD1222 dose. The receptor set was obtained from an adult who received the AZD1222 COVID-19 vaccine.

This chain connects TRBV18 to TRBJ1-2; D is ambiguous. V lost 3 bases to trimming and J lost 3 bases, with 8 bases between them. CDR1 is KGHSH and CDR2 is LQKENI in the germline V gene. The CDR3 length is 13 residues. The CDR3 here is CASSPEKYYGYTF. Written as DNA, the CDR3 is TGTGCCAGCTCACCTGAGAAGTACTATGGCTACACCTTC.

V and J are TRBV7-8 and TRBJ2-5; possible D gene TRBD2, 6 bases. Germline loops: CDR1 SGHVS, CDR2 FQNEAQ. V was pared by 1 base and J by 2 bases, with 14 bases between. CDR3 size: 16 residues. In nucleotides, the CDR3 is TGTGCCAGCAGCTTAGTGGGGAGGTATGCGCAAGAGACCCAGTACTTC. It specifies CASSLVGRYAQETQYF.

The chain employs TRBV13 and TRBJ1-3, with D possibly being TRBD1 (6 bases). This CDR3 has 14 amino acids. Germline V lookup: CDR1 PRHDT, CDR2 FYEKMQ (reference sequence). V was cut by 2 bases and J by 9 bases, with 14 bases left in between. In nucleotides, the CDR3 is TGTGCCAGCAGCTTAACAGGGTCGGGCGGCACCATATATTTT. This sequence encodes CASSLTGSGGTIYF. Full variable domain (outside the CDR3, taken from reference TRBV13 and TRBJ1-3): AAGVIQSPRHLIKEKRETATLKCYPIPRHDTVYWYQQGPGQDPQFLISFYEKMQSDKGSIPDRFSAQQFSDYHSELNMSSLELGDSALYFCASSLTGSGGTIYFGEGSWLTVV.

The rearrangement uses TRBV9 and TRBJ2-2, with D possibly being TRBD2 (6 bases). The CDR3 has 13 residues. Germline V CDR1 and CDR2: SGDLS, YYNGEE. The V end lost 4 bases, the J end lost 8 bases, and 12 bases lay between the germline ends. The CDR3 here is CASSPSAGGELFF. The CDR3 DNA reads TGTGCCAGCAGCCCTTCTGCGGGGGGGGAGCTGTTTTTT.

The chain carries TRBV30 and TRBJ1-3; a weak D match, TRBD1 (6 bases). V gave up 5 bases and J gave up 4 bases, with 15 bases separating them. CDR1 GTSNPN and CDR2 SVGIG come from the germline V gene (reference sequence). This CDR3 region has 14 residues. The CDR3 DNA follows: TGTGCCTGGGAAGGGGGGACCTTCGGAAACACCATATATTTT. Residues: CAWEGGTFGNTIYF.

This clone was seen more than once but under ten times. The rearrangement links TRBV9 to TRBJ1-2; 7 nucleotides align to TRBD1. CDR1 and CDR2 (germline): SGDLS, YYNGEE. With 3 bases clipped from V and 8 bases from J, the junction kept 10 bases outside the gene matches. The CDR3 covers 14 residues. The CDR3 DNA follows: TGTGCCAGCAGCGCCACAGGAGGGGGCTACGGCTACACCTTC. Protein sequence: CASSATGGGYGYTF.

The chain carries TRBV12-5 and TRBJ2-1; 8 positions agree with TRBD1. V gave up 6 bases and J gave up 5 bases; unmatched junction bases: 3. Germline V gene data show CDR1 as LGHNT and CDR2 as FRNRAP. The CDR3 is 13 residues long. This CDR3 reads CASGTGENNEQFF. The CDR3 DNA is TGTGCTAGTGGGACAGGGGAAAACAATGAGCAGTTCTTC.

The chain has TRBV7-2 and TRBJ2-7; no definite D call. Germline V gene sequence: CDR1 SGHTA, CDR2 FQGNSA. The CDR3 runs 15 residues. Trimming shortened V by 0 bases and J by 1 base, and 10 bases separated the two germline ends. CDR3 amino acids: CASSLAFMRSYEQYF. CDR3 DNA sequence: TGTGCCAGCAGCTTAGCGTTCATGCGTTCCTACGAGCAGTACTTC.

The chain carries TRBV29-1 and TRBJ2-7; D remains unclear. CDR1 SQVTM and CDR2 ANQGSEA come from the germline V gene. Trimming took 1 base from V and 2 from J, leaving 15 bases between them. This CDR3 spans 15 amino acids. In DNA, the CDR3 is TGCAGCGTTGAAGGCCTAGAAGATGGGCCCTACGAGCAGTACTTC. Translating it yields CSVEGLEDGPYEQYF.